Listed here is a single TCR beta chain. Its specificity is not known. This may stem from a read error, because a much larger clone lies one nucleotide away. Using its own MiXCR run on the reads, TCRdb lists one record per CDR3 protein. The sample holds 600,000 to 700,000 distinct CDR3 sequences; about 30% are singletons and the top ten take 15% to 20%. This sample stems from a study of T cell repertoires in cytomegalovirus infection. About the study: The study used recently identified HLA-C-restricted and well-studied HLA-B-restricted CMV epitopes. Based on public TCR beta signatures, there were indications of CMV infection and of a matching HLA type.

This CDR3 has 14 amino acids. V gave up 4 bases and J gave up 5 bases; unmatched junction bases: 7. The germline V gene has CDR1 SGHTA and CDR2 FQGNSA. Broader study findings: Clonotype analysis showed dominance of the ex vivo response by HLA-C-restricted CMV-specific TCR beta clonotypes. Carriers of CMV and the relevant HLA type were discriminated by public TCR beta frequency.

This sequence joins TRBV7-2 and TRBJ2-7; TRBD2 aligns across 8 bases. This sequence originates from a human donor in good health (CMV status not recorded). Some clones in this sample may be carry-over from other donors' samples. Sequencing was performed on cultured PBMCs, taken from culture after CMV antigen stimulation. CDR3 DNA: TGTGCCAGCAGCTCCACTGGACTAGCTCACGAGCAGTACTTC. This encodes CASSSTGLAHEQYF.